This entry lists 26 T cell receptor beta chains sequenced from one sample in a study of CD8+ T cells in alopecia areata. As to treatment: oral pan-JAK inhibitor, 5-10 mg twice daily. Investigators isolated RNA and reverse transcribed it into cDNA to act as the sequencing template. TCRdb's table, derived via immunoSEQ multiplex PCR, lists solely in-frame clones and lacks some. The table includes roughly 200,000 clones, around 58% detected once. Sequences were derived from CD8+ T cells sorted from blood, sampled at week 24, from a patient treated with tofacitinib. These TCRs come from a human donor with alopecia areata.

The rearrangement links TRBV2 to TRBJ1-6, with a possible D match to TRBD1 (6 bases). The V end was cut by 0 bases, the J end by 8 bases, with 14 bases between. Germline CDR1 reads SNHLY; CDR2 reads FYNNEI. The CDR3 contains 16 residues. The CDR3 nucleotides are TGTGCCAGCAGTGAAGCCCCCCGGGACATCTATTCACCCCTCCACTTT. It encodes CASSEAPRDIYSPLHF.

This sequence joins TRBV13 and TRBJ1-2; no reliable D call. Germline values: CDR1 PRHDT, CDR2 FYEKMQ (reference sequence). This CDR3 comprises 17 residues. V lost 0 bases to trimming and J lost 0 bases, with 14 bases between them. This chain's CDR3 is CASSLGPVWATNYGYTF. The CDR3 coding sequence is TGTGCCAGCAGCTTAGGCCCGGTATGGGCAACTAACTATGGCTACACCTTC.

The V gene is TRBV7-9, the J gene TRBJ2-7, with D perhaps TRBD1 or TRBD2 (5 bases each). Trimming pared 5 bases from V and 10 bases from J, leaving 15 bases between. The germline V gene has CDR1 SEHNR and CDR2 FQNEAQ (reference sequence). There are 12 residues in the CDR3. Written as DNA, the CDR3 is TGTGCCAGCAGCCCCGGGGCCCCGGAACAGTACTTC. Residues: CASSPGAPEQYF.

The chain couples TRBV6-5 to TRBJ2-1, with D perhaps matching TRBD2 (5 bases). V shed 2 bases and J shed 3 bases, with 11 bases lying between them. The length of the CDR3 is 15 residues. Per germline, CDR1 MNHEY and CDR2 SVGAGI. The CDR3 sequence is CASSYDAGNYNEQFF. CDR3 bases: TGTGCCAGCAGTTACGATGCGGGCAACTACAATGAGCAGTTCTTC.

This clone was counted between two and nine times. The rearrangement links TRBV2 to TRBJ2-5; 8 bases map to TRBD2. There are 16 residues in the CDR3. Germline assignment: CDR1 SNHLY and CDR2 FYNNEI. V lost 2 bases and J lost 5; bases outside the gene matches: 10. The CDR3 sequence: CASSEIFSGGQETQYF. The CDR3 DNA reads as TGTGCCAGCAGTGAAATTTTCAGCGGGGGCCAGGAGACCCAGTACTTC.

In its sample, this clone was seen a few times. V gene TRBV29-1 combines with J gene TRBJ2-1; maybe TRBD2 (5 bases). V was cut by 7 bases and J by 6 bases, with 13 bases left in between. The germline CDR1 and CDR2 sequences are SQVTM and ANQGSEA. The CDR3 spans 12 residues. The CDR3 sequence is CSAGRRGNEQFF. The CDR3 DNA reads as TGCAGCGCCGGGCGTCGGGGCAATGAGCAGTTCTTC.

V and J are TRBV13 and TRBJ2-7; 9 bases line up with TRBD1. Germline V gene lookup returns CDR1 PRHDT and CDR2 FYEKMQ (reference sequence). Unmatched junction bases numbered 11, after V lost 2 bases and J lost 6 bases. The length of the CDR3 is 16 residues. CDR3 in amino acids: CASSLFGQGSLSEQYF. In DNA, the CDR3 is TGTGCCAGCAGCTTATTTGGACAGGGGAGCCTATCCGAGCAGTACTTC.

The chain has TRBV7-9 and TRBJ2-5, with D uncertain. The CDR3 consists of 14 residues. The germline V and J ends were trimmed by 5 bases and 2 bases, with 12 bases remaining between them. Germline CDR1 SEHNR, CDR2 FQNEAQ (reference sequence). CDR3 sequence reads: CASSRGWVQETQYF. DNA for the CDR3: TGTGCCAGCAGCCGAGGCTGGGTTCAAGAGACCCAGTACTTC.

V and J are TRBV6-1 and TRBJ1-4; 7 bases line up with TRBD1. Germline V gives CDR1 MNHNS, CDR2 SASEGT. The CDR3 sequence is 16 residues long. The V gene end was trimmed by 4 bases and the J gene end by 2 bases; junction bases not matched to a gene: 7. CDR3: CASSGFEGATNEKLFF. CDR3 coding DNA: TGTGCCAGCAGTGGATTCGAGGGGGCGACTAATGAAAAACTGTTTTTT.

This clone came up a few times. The genes are TRBV27 and TRBJ1-6; D might be TRBD1 (5 bases). V dropped 4 bases and J dropped 8 bases, with 9 bases sitting between them. CDR1 MNHEY and CDR2 SMNVEV come from the germline V gene (reference sequence). The CDR3 has 13 amino acids. The CDR3 loop is CASSYRDYSPLHF. The DNA for the CDR3 is TGTGCCAGCAGTTATAGGGACTATTCACCCCTCCACTTT.

V is TRBV25-1 and J is TRBJ2-7, with no clear D. Germline V gene sequence: CDR1 MGHDK, CDR2 SYGVNS. Deletions cut 3 bases from V and 3 bases from J, with 3 bases between. The CDR3 runs 11 residues. CDR3 amino acids: CASSDFYEQYF. DNA for the CDR3: TGTGCCAGCAGTGACTTCTACGAGCAGTACTTC.

The chain carries TRBV30 and TRBJ1-1; weak D call: TRBD1 (6 bases). The CDR3 has 15 amino acids. Germline CDR1 and CDR2: GTSNPN and SVGIG (reference sequence). Between the trimmed V and J ends, which lost 0 bases and 3 bases, there was a span of 14 bases. Here the CDR3 DNA reads TGTGCCTGGAGTGTACTAGGGGGGGCTGACACTGAAGCTTTCTTT. Protein sequence: CAWSVLGGADTEAFF.

The J gene is TRBJ2-7, the V gene TRBV13; tentative D call: TRBD2 (6 bases). CDR3 length: 12 amino acids. Trimming pared 0 bases from V and 11 bases from J, leaving 11 bases between. The V gene's germline CDR1 is PRHDT and CDR2 FYEKMQ (reference sequence). This chain's CDR3 is CASSLGRGEEYF. CDR3 nucleotides: TGTGCCAGCAGCTTAGGGAGAGGGGAGGAGTACTTC. Drawing the rest from reference TRBV13 and TRBJ2-7, the complete variable domain is AAGVIQSPRHLIKEKRETATLKCYPIPRHDTVYWYQQGPGQDPQFLISFYEKMQSDKGSIPDRFSAQQFSDYHSELNMSSLELGDSALYFCASSLGRGEEYFGPGTRLTVT.

CDR3: CASRRGENTEAFF. The CDR3 DNA reads TGTGCCAGCAGGAGGGGAGAGAACACTGAAGCTTTCTTT. The chain employs TRBV2 and TRBJ1-1; TRBD1 might be the D (5 bases). V lost 6 bases, J lost 1 base, and 9 bases lay in between. The CDR3 has 13 residues. Looked up from germline, CDR1 is SNHLY and CDR2 is FYNNEI.

This clone has only a few counts. The J gene is TRBJ1-6, the V gene TRBV30; D gene unclear. Germline CDR1 and CDR2: GTSNPN and SVGIG (reference sequence). Trimming took off 1 base at V and 5 bases at J, with 9 bases between the two ends. This CDR3 contains 14 residues. CDR3 coding DNA: TGTGCCTGGAGTGCGTGGCAGGATAATTCACCCCTCCACTTT. Translated: CAWSAWQDNSPLHF.

This clone occurred a few times. The chain is built from TRBV4-1 and TRBJ2-1; 14 bases are shared with TRBD2. Germline V gene sequence: CDR1 MGHRA, CDR2 YSYEKL. The CDR3 has 15 amino acids. Trimming removed 1 base from V and 9 bases from J; junction bases left unmatched: 2. CDR3 in DNA: TGCGCCAGCAGCCAAGGGACTAGCGGGGGGCGTGAGCAGTTCTTC. As protein: CASSQGTSGGREQFF.

The chain recombines TRBV5-6 with TRBJ2-7, with 12 bases aligning to TRBD2. The CDR3 is 15 residues long. With 4 bases clipped from V and 3 bases from J, the junction kept 5 bases outside the gene matches. Per germline, CDR1 SGHDT and CDR2 YYEEEE. CDR3 sequence reads: CASSPTSGGYYEQYF. The CDR3 DNA reads TGTGCCAGCAGCCCCACTAGCGGGGGGTACTACGAGCAGTACTTC.

The chain joins TRBV5-1 to TRBJ1-2; TRBD1 might be the D (5 bases). CDR1 SGHRS and CDR2 YFSETQ come from the germline V gene. CDR3 size: 14 residues. V dropped 0 bases and J dropped 2 bases, with 8 bases sitting between them. CDR3 in amino acids: CASSLAGQNYGYTF. CDR3 bases: TGCGCCAGCAGCTTGGCCGGACAAAACTATGGCTACACCTTC.

The chain is built from TRBV9 and TRBJ1-4; no clear D. The CDR3 covers 12 residues. V was clipped by 3 bases and J by 5 bases, with 5 bases between them. Germline V gene lookup returns CDR1 SGDLS and CDR2 YYNGEE. The CDR3 sequence is CASSGENEKLFF. The CDR3 region has the DNA TGTGCCAGCAGCGGGGAGAATGAAAAACTGTTTTTT.

The chain is built from TRBV27 and TRBJ2-3; 8 bases line up with TRBD1. Per germline, CDR1 MNHEY and CDR2 SMNVEV (reference sequence). This CDR3 has 13 residues. The V segment lost 6 bases and the J segment 1 base; nucleotides outside the gene matches: 0. The CDR3 here is CASRGQGTDTQYF. The DNA of the CDR3 is TGTGCCAGCAGGGGACAGGGCACAGATACGCAGTATTTT.

This clone was recorded a few times. The V gene is TRBV27, the J gene TRBJ2-5; D gene ambiguous. Germline V gene data show CDR1 as MNHEY and CDR2 as SMNVEV (reference sequence). V gave up 6 bases and J gave up 4 bases, with 12 bases separating them. CDR3 length: 13 amino acids. The CDR3 bases are TGTGCCAGCAGCCCCTCATGGGCAGAGACCCAGTACTTC. It encodes CASSPSWAETQYF.

The rearrangement uses TRBV7-9 and TRBJ1-1; D might be TRBD1 (5 bases). The CDR3 runs 15 residues. Trimming removed 5 bases at V and 4 bases at J, with 17 bases between. CDR1 and CDR2 from the germline V gene are SEHNR and FQNEAQ (reference sequence). Written as DNA, the CDR3 is TGTGCCAGCAGCCCCGGAGGGGATTGGGGCACTGAAGCTTTCTTT. Its translation is CASSPGGDWGTEAFF. Combining the CDR3 with reference TRBV7-9 and TRBJ1-1 gives the whole variable domain DTGVSQNPRHKITKRGQNVTFRCDPISEHNRLYWYRQTLGQGPEFLTYFQNEAQLEKSRLLSDRFSAERPKGSFSTLEIQRTEQGDSAMYLCASSPGGDWGTEAFFGQGTRLTVV.

This chain connects TRBV2 to TRBJ2-7; TRBD1 matches 8 bases. The CDR3 totals 16 residues. Trimming cost V 2 bases and J 4 bases; bases outside gene matches: 10. From germline, CDR1 is SNHLY and CDR2 FYNNEI. The CDR3 region is CASSERGQDRAYEQYF. In nucleotides, the CDR3 is TGTGCCAGCAGTGAAAGGGGGCAGGACAGGGCTTACGAGCAGTACTTC.

This sequence joins TRBV12-5 and TRBJ2-5; TRBD1 might be the D (6 bases). This CDR3 comprises 15 residues. V was pared by 5 bases and J by 5 bases, with 18 bases between. From germline, CDR1 is LGHNT and CDR2 FRNRAP. The CDR3 sequence: CASGLIAGTRETQYF. CDR3 in DNA: TGTGCTAGTGGTCTGATCGCCGGGACACGGGAGACCCAGTACTTC.

This chain links TRBV29-1 with TRBJ2-2, with 9 bases fitting TRBD2. The CDR3 runs to 12 residues. With 7 bases clipped from V and 6 bases from J, the junction kept 3 bases outside the gene matches. Germline assignment: CDR1 SQVTM and CDR2 ANQGSEA. CDR3 sequence (DNA): TGCAGCGCCGCGGGGGGGTCCGGGGAGCTGTTTTTT. Translated: CSAAGGSGELFF.

V is TRBV30 and J is TRBJ2-1; 8 bases align to TRBD2. CDR1 and CDR2 from the germline V gene are GTSNPN and SVGIG (reference sequence). The trim removed 4 bases at V and 4 bases at J, leaving 3 bases unmatched. This CDR3 has 13 amino acids. The CDR3 DNA sequence: TGTGCCTGGAACGGGGGGGGTTACAATGAGCAGTTCTTC. Protein: CAWNGGGYNEQFF.